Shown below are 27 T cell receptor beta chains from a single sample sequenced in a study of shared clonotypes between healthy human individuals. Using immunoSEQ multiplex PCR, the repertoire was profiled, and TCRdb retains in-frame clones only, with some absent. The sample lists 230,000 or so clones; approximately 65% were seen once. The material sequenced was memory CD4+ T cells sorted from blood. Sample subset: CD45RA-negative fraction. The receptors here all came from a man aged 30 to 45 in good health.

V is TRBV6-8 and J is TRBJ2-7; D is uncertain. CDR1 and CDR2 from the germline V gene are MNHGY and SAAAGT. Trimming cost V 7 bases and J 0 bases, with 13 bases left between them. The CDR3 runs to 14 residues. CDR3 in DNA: TGTGCCAGCATCAAGGCCGACTTCTCCTACGAGCAGTACTTC. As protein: CASIKADFSYEQYF.

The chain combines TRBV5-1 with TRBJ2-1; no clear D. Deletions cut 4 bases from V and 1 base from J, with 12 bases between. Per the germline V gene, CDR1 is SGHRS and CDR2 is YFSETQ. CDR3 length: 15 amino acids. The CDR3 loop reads CASSPSWGSYNEQFF. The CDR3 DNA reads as TGCGCCAGCAGCCCGTCCTGGGGTTCCTACAATGAGCAGTTCTTC.

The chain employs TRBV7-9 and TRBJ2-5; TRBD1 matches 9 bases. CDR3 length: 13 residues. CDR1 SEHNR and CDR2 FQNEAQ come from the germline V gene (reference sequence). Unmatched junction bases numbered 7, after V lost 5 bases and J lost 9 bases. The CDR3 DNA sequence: TGTGCCAGCAGCGAAGGACAGGGGAGGGCCCAGTACTTC. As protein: CASSEGQGRAQYF.

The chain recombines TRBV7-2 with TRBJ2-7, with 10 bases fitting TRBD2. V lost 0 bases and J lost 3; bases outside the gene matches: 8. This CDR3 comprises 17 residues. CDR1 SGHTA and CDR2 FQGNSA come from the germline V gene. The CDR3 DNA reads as TGTGCCAGCAGCTTAGCCCTAGCGGGAGTCCCACTCTACGAGCAGTACTTC. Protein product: CASSLALAGVPLYEQYF.

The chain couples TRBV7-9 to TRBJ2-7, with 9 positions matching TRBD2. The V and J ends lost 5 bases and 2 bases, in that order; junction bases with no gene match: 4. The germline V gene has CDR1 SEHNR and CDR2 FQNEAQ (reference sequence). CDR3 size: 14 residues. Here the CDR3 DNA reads TGTGCCAGCAGCCTTAGCGGGAGTACCTACGAGCAGTACTTC. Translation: CASSLSGSTYEQYF.

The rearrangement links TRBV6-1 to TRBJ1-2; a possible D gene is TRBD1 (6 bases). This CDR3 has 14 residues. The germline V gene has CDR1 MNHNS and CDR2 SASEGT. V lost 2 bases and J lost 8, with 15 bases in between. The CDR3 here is CASSESGAWGGYTF. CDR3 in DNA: TGTGCCAGCAGTGAATCGGGGGCTTGGGGAGGCTACACCTTC.

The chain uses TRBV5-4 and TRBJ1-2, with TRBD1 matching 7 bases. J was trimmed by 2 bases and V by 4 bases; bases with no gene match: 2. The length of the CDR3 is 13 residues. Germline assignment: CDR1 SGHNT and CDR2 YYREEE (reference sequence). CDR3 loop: CASSQGQNYGYTF. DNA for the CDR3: TGTGCCAGCAGCCAGGGACAGAACTATGGCTACACCTTC.

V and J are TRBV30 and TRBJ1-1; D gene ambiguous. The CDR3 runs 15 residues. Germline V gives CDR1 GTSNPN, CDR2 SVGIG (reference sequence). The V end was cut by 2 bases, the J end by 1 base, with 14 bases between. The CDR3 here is CAWSSWSPENTEAFF. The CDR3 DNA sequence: TGTGCCTGGAGTTCCTGGTCCCCCGAGAACACTGAAGCTTTCTTT.

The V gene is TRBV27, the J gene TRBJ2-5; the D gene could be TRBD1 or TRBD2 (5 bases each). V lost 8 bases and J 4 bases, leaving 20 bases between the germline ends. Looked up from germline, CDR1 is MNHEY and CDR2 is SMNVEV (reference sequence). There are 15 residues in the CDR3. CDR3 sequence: CASPERGKGLETQYF. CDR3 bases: TGTGCCAGCCCCGAGAGGGGTAAAGGGTTAGAGACCCAGTACTTC.

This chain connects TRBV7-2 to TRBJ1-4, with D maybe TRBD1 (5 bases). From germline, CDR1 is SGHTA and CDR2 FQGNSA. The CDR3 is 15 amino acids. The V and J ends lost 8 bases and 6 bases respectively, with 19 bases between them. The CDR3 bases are TGTGCCAGCGGACCCCCAAGGGGTATTGATGAAAAACTGTTTTTT. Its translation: CASGPPRGIDEKLFF.

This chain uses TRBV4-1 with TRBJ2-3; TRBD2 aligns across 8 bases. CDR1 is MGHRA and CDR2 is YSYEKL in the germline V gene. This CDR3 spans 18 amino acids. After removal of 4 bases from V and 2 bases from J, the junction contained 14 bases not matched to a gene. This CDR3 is CASSRLANSGKDTDTQYF. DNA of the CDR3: TGCGCCAGCAGCCGACTAGCCAATAGCGGGAAAGACACAGATACGCAGTATTTT.

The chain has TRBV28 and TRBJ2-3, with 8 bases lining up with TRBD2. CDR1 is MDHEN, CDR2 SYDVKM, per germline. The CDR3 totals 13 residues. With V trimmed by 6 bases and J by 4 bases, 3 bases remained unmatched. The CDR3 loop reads CASRSGGSDTQYF. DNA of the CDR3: TGTGCCAGCAGATCGGGGGGGTCAGATACGCAGTATTTT. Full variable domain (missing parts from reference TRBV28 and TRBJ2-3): DVKVTQSSRYLVKRTGEKVFLECVQDMDHENMFWYRQDPGLGLRLIYFSYDVKMKEKGDIPEGYSVSREKKERFSLILESASTNQTSMYLCASRSGGSDTQYFGPGTRLTVL.

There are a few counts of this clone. CDR3: CAWSAGVDFTDTQYF. The CDR3 DNA is TGTGCCTGGAGTGCTGGCGTGGACTTCACAGATACGCAGTATTTT. The V gene is TRBV30, the J gene TRBJ2-3, with D possibly being TRBD2 (5 bases). Trimming stripped 1 base from V and 2 bases from J, with 13 bases between. CDR1 and CDR2 (germline): GTSNPN, SVGIG (reference sequence). CDR3 length equals 15 residues.

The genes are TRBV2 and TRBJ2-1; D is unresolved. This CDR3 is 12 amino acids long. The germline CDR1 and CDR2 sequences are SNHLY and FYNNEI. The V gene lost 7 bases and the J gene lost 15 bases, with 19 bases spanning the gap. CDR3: CASKPSDTRWFF. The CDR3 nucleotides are TGTGCCAGCAAACCCAGCGACACGCGCTGGTTCTTC. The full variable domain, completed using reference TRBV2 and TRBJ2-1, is EPEVTQTPSHQVTQMGQEVILRCVPISNHLYFYWYRQILGQKVEFLVSFYNNEISEKSEIFDDQFSVERPDGSNFTLKIRSTKLEDSAMYFCASKPSDTRWFFGPGTRLTVL.

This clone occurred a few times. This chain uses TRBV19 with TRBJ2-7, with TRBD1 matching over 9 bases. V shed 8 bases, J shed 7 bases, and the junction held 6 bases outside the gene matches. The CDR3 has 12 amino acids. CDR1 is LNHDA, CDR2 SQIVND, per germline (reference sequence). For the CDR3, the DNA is TGTGCCAGTGGGACAGGGCCTACAGAGCAGTACTTC. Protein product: CASGTGPTEQYF. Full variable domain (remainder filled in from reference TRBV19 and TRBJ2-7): DGGITQSPKYLFRKEGQNVTLSCEQNLNHDAMYWYRQDPGQGLRLIYYSQIVNDFQKGDIAEGYSVSREKKESFPLTVTSAQKNPTAFYLCASGTGPTEQYFGPGTRLTVT.

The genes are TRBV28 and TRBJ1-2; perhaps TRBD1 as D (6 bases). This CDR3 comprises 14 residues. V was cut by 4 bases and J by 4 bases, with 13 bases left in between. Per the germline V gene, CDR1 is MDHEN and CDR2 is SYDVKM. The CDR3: CASSWRQAPYGYTF. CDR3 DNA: TGTGCCAGCAGTTGGCGACAGGCGCCCTATGGCTACACCTTC.

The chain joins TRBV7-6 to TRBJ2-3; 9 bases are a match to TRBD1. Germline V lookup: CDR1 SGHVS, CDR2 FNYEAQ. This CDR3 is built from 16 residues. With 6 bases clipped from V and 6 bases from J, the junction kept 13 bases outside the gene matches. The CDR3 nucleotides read TGTGCCAGCAGAACCTCCCCGGGGACAGGGTTGGATACGCAGTATTTT. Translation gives CASRTSPGTGLDTQYF. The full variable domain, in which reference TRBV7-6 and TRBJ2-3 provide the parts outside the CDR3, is GAGVSQSPRYKVTKRGQDVALRCDPISGHVSLYWYRQALGQGPEFLTYFNYEAQQDKSGLPNDRFSAERPEGSISTLTIQRTEQRDSAMYRCASRTSPGTGLDTQYFGPGTRLTVL.

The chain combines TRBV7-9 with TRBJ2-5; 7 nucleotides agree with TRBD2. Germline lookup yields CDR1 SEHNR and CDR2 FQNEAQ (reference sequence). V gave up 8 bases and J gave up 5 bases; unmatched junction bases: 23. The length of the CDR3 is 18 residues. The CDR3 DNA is TGTGCCAGCCCCTCGCTCTTCCCTCGGACTAGTTCTGTTGAGACCCAGTACTTC. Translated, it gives CASPSLFPRTSSVETQYF. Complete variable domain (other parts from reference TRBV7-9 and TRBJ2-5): DTGVSQNPRHKITKRGQNVTFRCDPISEHNRLYWYRQTLGQGPEFLTYFQNEAQLEKSRLLSDRFSAERPKGSFSTLEIQRTEQGDSAMYLCASPSLFPRTSSVETQYFGPGTRLLVL.

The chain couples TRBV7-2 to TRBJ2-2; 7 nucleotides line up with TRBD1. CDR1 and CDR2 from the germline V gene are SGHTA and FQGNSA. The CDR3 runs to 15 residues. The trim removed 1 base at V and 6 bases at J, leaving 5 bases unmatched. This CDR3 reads CASSLVGGAAGELFF. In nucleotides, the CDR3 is TGTGCCAGCAGCTTAGTAGGGGGCGCAGCCGGGGAGCTGTTTTTT.

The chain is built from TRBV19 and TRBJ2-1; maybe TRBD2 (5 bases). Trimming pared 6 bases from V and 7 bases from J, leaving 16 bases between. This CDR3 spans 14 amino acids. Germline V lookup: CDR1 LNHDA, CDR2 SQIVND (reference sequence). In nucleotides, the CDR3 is TGTGCCAGTAGGGCGGGCGGCTCTTATAATGAGCAGTTCTTC. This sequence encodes CASRAGGSYNEQFF. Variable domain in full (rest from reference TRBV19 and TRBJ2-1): DGGITQSPKYLFRKEGQNVTLSCEQNLNHDAMYWYRQDPGQGLRLIYYSQIVNDFQKGDIAEGYSVSREKKESFPLTVTSAQKNPTAFYLCASRAGGSYNEQFFGPGTRLTVL.

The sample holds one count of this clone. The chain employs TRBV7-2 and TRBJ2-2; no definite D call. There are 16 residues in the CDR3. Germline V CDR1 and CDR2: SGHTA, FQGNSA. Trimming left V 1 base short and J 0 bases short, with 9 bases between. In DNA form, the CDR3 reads TGTGCCAGCAGCTTAGGACTGTCACCGAACACCGGGGAGCTGTTTTTT. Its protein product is CASSLGLSPNTGELFF.

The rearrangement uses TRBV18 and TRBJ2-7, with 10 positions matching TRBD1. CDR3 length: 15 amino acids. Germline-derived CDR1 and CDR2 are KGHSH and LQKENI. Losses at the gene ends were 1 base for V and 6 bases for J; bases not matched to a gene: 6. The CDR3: CASSPLGTGALEQYF. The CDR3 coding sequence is TGTGCCAGCTCACCACTGGGGACAGGGGCCCTCGAGCAGTACTTC.

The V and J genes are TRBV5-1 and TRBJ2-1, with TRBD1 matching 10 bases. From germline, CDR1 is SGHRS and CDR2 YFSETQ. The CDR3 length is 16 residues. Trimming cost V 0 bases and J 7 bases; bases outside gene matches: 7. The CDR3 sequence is CASSLGPGQGRNEQFF. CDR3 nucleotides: TGCGCCAGCAGCTTGGGTCCGGGACAGGGGAGGAATGAGCAGTTCTTC.

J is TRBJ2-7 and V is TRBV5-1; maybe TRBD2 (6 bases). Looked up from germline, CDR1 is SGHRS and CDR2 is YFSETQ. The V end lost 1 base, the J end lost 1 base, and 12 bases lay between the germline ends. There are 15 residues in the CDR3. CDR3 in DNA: TGCGCCAGCAGCTTGCCTAGCGAACGTTCCTACGAGCAGTACTTC. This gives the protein CASSLPSERSYEQYF.

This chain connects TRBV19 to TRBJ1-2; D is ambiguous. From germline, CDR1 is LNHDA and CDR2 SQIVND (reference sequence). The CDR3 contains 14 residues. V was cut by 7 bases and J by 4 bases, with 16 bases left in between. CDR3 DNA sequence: TGTGCCAGTAACTTTCAGAGCTCCGGCTATGGCTACACCTTC. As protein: CASNFQSSGYGYTF.

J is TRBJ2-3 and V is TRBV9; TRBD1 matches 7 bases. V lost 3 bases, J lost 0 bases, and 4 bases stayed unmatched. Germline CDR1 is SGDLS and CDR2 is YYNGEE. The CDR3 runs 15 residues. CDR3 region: CASSALGQSTDTQYF. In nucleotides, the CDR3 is TGTGCCAGCAGCGCCCTGGGACAGAGCACAGATACGCAGTATTTT. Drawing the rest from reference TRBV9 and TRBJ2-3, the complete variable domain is DSGVTQTPKHLITATGQRVTLRCSPRSGDLSVYWYQQSLDQGLQFLIQYYNGEERAKGNILERFSAQQFPDLHSELNLSSLELGDSALYFCASSALGQSTDTQYFGPGTRLTVL.

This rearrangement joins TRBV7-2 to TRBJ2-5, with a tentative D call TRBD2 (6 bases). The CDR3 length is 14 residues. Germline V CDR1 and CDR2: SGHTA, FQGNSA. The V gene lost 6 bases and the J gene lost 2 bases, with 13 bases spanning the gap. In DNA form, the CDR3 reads TGTGCCAGCAGTCCTTATGGGGGGCAAGAGACCCAGTACTTC. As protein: CASSPYGGQETQYF.